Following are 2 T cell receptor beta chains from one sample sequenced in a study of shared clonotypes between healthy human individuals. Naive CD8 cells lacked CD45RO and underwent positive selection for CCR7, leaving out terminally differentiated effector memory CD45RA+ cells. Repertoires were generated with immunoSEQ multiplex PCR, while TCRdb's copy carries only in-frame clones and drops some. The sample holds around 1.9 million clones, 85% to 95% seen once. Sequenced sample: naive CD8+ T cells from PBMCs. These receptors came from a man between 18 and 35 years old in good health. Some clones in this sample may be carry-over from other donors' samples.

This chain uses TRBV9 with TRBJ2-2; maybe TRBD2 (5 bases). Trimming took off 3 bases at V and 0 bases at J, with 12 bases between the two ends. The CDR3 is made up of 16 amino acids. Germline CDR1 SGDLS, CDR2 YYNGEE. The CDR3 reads CASSGVGDANTGELFF. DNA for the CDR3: TGTGCCAGCAGCGGGGTGGGAGACGCGAACACCGGGGAGCTGTTTTTT.

The DNA of the CDR3 is TGTGCCAGCAGCCCATACGCGGTGGGTAGCGGCCCATCCTACGAGCAGTACTTC. Translating it yields CASSPYAVGSGPSYEQYF. V and J are TRBV7-9 and TRBJ2-7; tentatively, D is TRBD2 (6 bases). This CDR3 spans 18 amino acids. Germline CDR1 SEHNR, CDR2 FQNEAQ (reference sequence). Trimming removed 5 bases at V and 1 base at J, with 24 bases between.